This T cell receptor beta chain was documented in a study of PD-1 blockade in mismatch repair-deficient tumors. All patients were mismatch repair deficient, assessed by either PCR or immunohistochemistry. The TCR-sequenced patients were three responders to pembrolizumab. The CDR3 has 13 amino acids. The germline gives CDR1 MDHEN, CDR2 SYDVKM. The V end was cut by 6 bases, the J end by 0 bases, with 8 bases between. About this clone itself: As yet, its antigen is unknown.

Findings of the study overall: Tumor-resident clones, often absent from pretreatment blood, expanded after pembrolizumab and then contracted.

Repertoires were generated with immunoSEQ multiplex PCR, while TCRdb's copy carries only in-frame clones and drops some. The data contain roughly 37,000 clones, roughly 83% of them singletons. The specimen was PBMCs, collected around 38 weeks after starting pembrolizumab. The source of this sequence is an adult with mismatch repair-deficient cancer. This rearrangement joins TRBV28 to TRBJ1-2, with D possibly matching TRBD1 (5 bases). CDR3 sequence (DNA): TGTGCCAGCAGCCTCAGGGCTAACTATGGCTACACCTTC. Translated: CASSLRANYGYTF.